Listed below are T cell receptor beta chains from one sample, sequenced in a study of T cell repertoires in cytomegalovirus infection. TCRdb reprocessed the reads with MiXCR, giving one entry per CDR3 protein. The sample has about 180,000 distinct CDR3 sequences; about an eighth are singletons. The sequenced material came from PBMCs. The receptor set was obtained from a human donor in good health (CMV status not recorded). Some clones in this sample may be carry-over from other donors' samples. Each CDR3 is given with its conserved first and last residue. The order of the fields is V gene, D gene, clone size, J gene, CDR3 protein, CDR3 DNA. The D gene is left open where the match is weak. For some rows the clone size is stated as once, few or many, or as a class when expanded; others skip it.

V gene: TRBV5-4; D gene: TRBD1; clone size: -; J gene: TRBJ2-7; CDR3 protein: CASSSGLTGGTYEQYF; CDR3 DNA: TGTGCCAGCAGCTCAGGCCTGACAGGGGGAACCTACGAGCAGTACTTC
V gene: TRBV6-5; D gene: -; clone size: many; J gene: TRBJ1-2; CDR3 protein: CASSYLTGTVYTF; CDR3 DNA: TGTGCCAGCAGTTACCTAACAGGGACCGTCTACACCTTC
V gene: TRBV6-2/TRBV6-3; D gene: -; clone size: few; J gene: TRBJ2-1; CDR3 protein: CASSYFRTENNEQFF; CDR3 DNA: TGTGCCAGCAGTTACTTCCGGACGGAAAACAATGAGCAGTTCTTC
V gene: TRBV7-2; D gene: -; clone size: many; J gene: TRBJ2-1; CDR3 protein: CASSRPGWGMHEQFF; CDR3 DNA: TGTGCCAGCAGTCGTCCGGGATGGGGAATGCATGAGCAGTTCTTC
V gene: TRBV7-9; D gene: -; clone size: many; J gene: TRBJ1-2; CDR3 protein: CASHAGTYGYTF; CDR3 DNA: TGTGCCAGCCACGCGGGTACCTATGGCTACACCTTC
V gene: TRBV2; D gene: TRBD1; clone size: few; J gene: TRBJ2-7; CDR3 protein: CASRTGGYYEQYF; CDR3 DNA: TGTGCCAGCCGGACAGGGGGTTACTACGAGCAGTACTTC
V gene: TRBV2; D gene: TRBD1; clone size: few; J gene: TRBJ1-5; CDR3 protein: CASSERGQGSNQPQHF; CDR3 DNA: TGTGCCAGCAGTGAAAGGGGACAGGGAAGCAATCAGCCCCAGCATTTT
V gene: TRBV28; D gene: -; clone size: few; J gene: TRBJ1-3; CDR3 protein: CASSFGGALSGNTIYF; CDR3 DNA: TGTGCCAGCAGTTTTGGGGGGGCGTTGAGTGGAAACACCATATATTTT
V gene: TRBV29-1; D gene: TRBD1; clone size: -; J gene: TRBJ2-5; CDR3 protein: CSVELGTGEFETQYF; CDR3 DNA: TGCAGCGTTGAACTTGGCACAGGGGAATTCGAGACCCAGTACTTC
V gene: TRBV6-2/TRBV6-3; D gene: -; clone size: few; J gene: TRBJ2-1; CDR3 protein: CASSQGRFSYNEQFF; CDR3 DNA: TGTGCCAGCAGCCAGGGGAGGTTCTCCTACAATGAGCAGTTCTTC
V gene: TRBV25-1; D gene: TRBD2; clone size: many; J gene: TRBJ2-7; CDR3 protein: CASSEGVSGSSYEQYF; CDR3 DNA: TGTGCCAGCAGTGAAGGGGTTAGCGGGAGCTCCTACGAGCAGTACTTC
V gene: TRBV7-9; D gene: TRBD1; clone size: many; J gene: TRBJ1-2; CDR3 protein: CASSSPGTGNGYTF; CDR3 DNA: TGTGCCAGCAGCTCACCCGGGACAGGGAATGGCTACACCTTC
V gene: TRBV10-3; D gene: TRBD1; clone size: few; J gene: TRBJ2-7; CDR3 protein: CAISEAGTGGGQYF; CDR3 DNA: TGTGCCATCAGTGAGGCCGGGACAGGGGGCGGACAGTACTTC
V gene: TRBV7-8; D gene: -; clone size: many; J gene: TRBJ1-4; CDR3 protein: CASSLQRGQGTNEKLFF; CDR3 DNA: TGTGCCAGCAGCTTACAACGGGGGCAGGGAACTAATGAAAAACTGTTTTTT
V gene: TRBV7-2; D gene: -; clone size: many; J gene: TRBJ2-1; CDR3 protein: CASSWSGISFYNEQFF; CDR3 DNA: TGTGCCAGCAGCTGGTCAGGGATTTCCTTCTACAATGAGCAGTTCTTC
V gene: TRBV7-9; D gene: -; clone size: many; J gene: TRBJ2-1; CDR3 protein: CASSDPTRYNEQFF; CDR3 DNA: TGTGCCAGCAGCGACCCCACGCGTTACAATGAGCAGTTCTTC
V gene: TRBV7-2; D gene: TRBD2; clone size: many; J gene: TRBJ2-3; CDR3 protein: CASSSGLATDTQYF; CDR3 DNA: TGTGCCAGCAGCTCGGGACTAGCGACAGATACGCAGTATTTT
V gene: TRBV15; D gene: -; clone size: -; J gene: TRBJ2-1; CDR3 protein: CVTSSNQESNEQFF; CDR3 DNA: TGTGTCACCAGCAGTAACCAAGAGAGTAATGAGCAGTTCTTC
V gene: TRBV19; D gene: -; clone size: many; J gene: TRBJ1-1; CDR3 protein: CASSIAAFGTEAFF; CDR3 DNA: TGTGCCAGTAGTATAGCGGCCTTCGGCACTGAAGCTTTCTTT
V gene: TRBV19; D gene: -; clone size: -; J gene: TRBJ1-1; CDR3 protein: CASSLNKWAFF; CDR3 DNA: TGTGCCAGTAGTCTCAATAAATGGGCTTTCTTT
V gene: TRBV24-1; D gene: -; clone size: few; J gene: TRBJ2-2; CDR3 protein: CATSDPRRDTGELFF; CDR3 DNA: TGTGCCACCAGTGATCCTCGTAGGGACACCGGGGAGCTGTTTTTT
V gene: TRBV2; D gene: TRBD1; clone size: -; J gene: TRBJ1-2; CDR3 protein: CASSGGTGEGGYTF; CDR3 DNA: TGTGCCAGCAGTGGAGGAACAGGGGAAGGGGGCTACACCTTC